This T cell receptor (beta chain) was observed in a study of response to subunit inactivated influenza vaccine. Study results and caveats: Each seasonal influenza vaccination recruits few new T cells, the authors suggested.

This clonotype has more than one count but fewer than ten. Its antigen remains unidentified. One entry per CDR3 protein, called by TCRdb with MiXCR from the RT-PCR reads. The sample has around 170,000 distinct CDR3 sequences; about 11% are singletons. The V gene's germline CDR1 is MGHRA and CDR2 YSYEKL. Trimming took 0 bases from V and 4 from J, leaving 9 bases between them. The CDR3 consists of 14 residues. The TCR comes from a man between 50 and 70 years old who received an inactivated influenza vaccine. V and J are TRBV4-1 and TRBJ1-1; possibly TRBD1 for D (5 bases). Specimen: CD8+ T cells sorted from PBMCs, collected about 23 months after vaccination. The CDR3 spells CASSQEAGSTEAFF. DNA of the CDR3: TGCGCCAGCAGCCAAGAGGCAGGGAGCACTGAAGCTTTCTTT.